The sample holds a few counts of the clone carrying this T cell receptor (beta chain). As yet, its antigen is unknown. The library targeted TCRbeta and was prepared with unique molecular identifiers. Each CDR3 protein gets one entry after TCRdb re-called the PCR reads with MiXCR. The sample includes approximately 520,000 distinct CDR3 sequences, 10% to 12% of them seen just once. Trimming took 5 bases from V and 4 from J; bases not matched to a gene: 7. Germline CDR1 and CDR2: SEHNR and FQNEAQ (reference sequence). The CDR3 runs 15 residues. This sample was included in a study of T-cell reconstitution after alpha-beta-depleted transplantation in children. Points from the study as a whole: At day 60, the high TCRbeta diversity found in some patients originated from recipient T cells and thymic progenitors that had survived. By about two months after transplant, alpha-beta T cells reportedly arose from several hundred graft clones that had expanded. Newly produced T cells mostly accounted for T-cell counts and diversity one year post-transplant.

This clonotype originated in a female patient aged 2-9 years who had a stem cell transplant for aplastic anemia, so the T cells may come from the graft donor. The V and J genes are TRBV7-9 and TRBJ1-2; 10 bases map to TRBD1. The material was PBMCs, mostly from graft donor cells, obtained 180 days after TCRalphabeta/CD19-depleted stem cell transplant. The CDR3 is CASSEGTGVVYGYTF. In DNA, the CDR3 is TGTGCCAGCAGCGAGGGGACAGGGGTCGTCTATGGCTACACCTTC.